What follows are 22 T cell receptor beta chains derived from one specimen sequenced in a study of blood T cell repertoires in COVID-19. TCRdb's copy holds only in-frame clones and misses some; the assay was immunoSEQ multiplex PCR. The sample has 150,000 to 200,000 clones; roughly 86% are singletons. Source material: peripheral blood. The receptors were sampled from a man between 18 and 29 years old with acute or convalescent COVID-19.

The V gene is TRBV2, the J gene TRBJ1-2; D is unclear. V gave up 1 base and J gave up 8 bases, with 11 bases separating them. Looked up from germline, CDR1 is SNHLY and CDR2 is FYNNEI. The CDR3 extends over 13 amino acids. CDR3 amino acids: CASSEVASWGYTF. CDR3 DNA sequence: TGTGCCAGCAGTGAAGTGGCCAGTTGGGGCTACACCTTC.

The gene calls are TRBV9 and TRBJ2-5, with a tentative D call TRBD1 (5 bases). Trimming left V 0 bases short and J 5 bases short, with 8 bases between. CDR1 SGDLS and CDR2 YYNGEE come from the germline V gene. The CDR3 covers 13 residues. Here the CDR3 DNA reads TGTGCCAGCAGCGTAGGGGGCGCGGAGACCCAGTACTTC. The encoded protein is CASSVGGAETQYF. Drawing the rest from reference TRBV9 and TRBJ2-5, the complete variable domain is DSGVTQTPKHLITATGQRVTLRCSPRSGDLSVYWYQQSLDQGLQFLIQYYNGEERAKGNILERFSAQQFPDLHSELNLSSLELGDSALYFCASSVGGAETQYFGPGTRLLVL.

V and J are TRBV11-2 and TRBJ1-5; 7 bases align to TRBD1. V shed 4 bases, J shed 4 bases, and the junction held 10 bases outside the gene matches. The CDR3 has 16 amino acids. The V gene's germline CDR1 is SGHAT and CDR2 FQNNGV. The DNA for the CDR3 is TGTGCCAGCAGCTCGAACAGGGGCGGGGAGAATCAGCCCCAGCATTTT. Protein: CASSSNRGGENQPQHF.

CDR3 amino acids: CASSLSQKSGNTIYF. CDR3 DNA: TGTGCCAGCTCACTTTCCCAAAAATCTGGAAACACCATATATTTT. The V and J genes are TRBV18 and TRBJ1-3; no clear D. CDR1 and CDR2 from the germline V gene are KGHSH and LQKENI. Trimming pared 4 bases from V and 1 base from J, leaving 11 bases between. The CDR3 has 15 residues. Drawing the rest from reference TRBV18 and TRBJ1-3, the complete variable domain is NAGVMQNPRHLVRRRGQEARLRCSPMKGHSHVYWYRQLPEEGLKFMVYLQKENIIDESGMPKERFSAEFPKEGPSILRIQQVVRGDSAAYFCASSLSQKSGNTIYFGEGSWLTVV.

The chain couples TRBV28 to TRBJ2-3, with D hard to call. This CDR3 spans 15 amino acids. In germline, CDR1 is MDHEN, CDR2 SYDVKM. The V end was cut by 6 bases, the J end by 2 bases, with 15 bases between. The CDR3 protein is CASSPDTPHTDTQYF. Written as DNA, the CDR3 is TGTGCCAGCAGCCCTGACACGCCGCACACAGATACGCAGTATTTT.

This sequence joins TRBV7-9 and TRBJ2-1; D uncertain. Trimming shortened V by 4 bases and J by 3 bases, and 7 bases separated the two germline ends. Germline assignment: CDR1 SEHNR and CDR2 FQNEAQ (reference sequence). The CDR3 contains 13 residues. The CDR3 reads CASSSVIYNEQFF. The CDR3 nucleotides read TGTGCCAGCAGCTCGGTCATCTACAATGAGCAGTTCTTC.

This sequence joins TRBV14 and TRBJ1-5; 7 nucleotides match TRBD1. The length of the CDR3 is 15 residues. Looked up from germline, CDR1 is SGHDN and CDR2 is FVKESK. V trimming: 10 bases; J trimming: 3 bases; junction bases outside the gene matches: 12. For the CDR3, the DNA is TGTGCCACCACGGGCGGGGACAGACACAATCAGCCCCAGCATTTT. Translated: CATTGGDRHNQPQHF.

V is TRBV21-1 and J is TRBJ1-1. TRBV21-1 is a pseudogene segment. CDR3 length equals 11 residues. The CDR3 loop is CASTGMVEAFF. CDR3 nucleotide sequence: TGTGCCAGCACGGGGATGGTCGAAGCTTTCTTT.

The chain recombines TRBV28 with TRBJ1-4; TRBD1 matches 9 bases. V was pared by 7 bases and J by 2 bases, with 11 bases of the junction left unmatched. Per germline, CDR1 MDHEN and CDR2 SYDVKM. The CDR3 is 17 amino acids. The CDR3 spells CASKTRGQGLTNEKLFF. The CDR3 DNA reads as TGTGCCAGCAAAACTAGGGGACAGGGCCTCACTAATGAAAAACTGTTTTTT.

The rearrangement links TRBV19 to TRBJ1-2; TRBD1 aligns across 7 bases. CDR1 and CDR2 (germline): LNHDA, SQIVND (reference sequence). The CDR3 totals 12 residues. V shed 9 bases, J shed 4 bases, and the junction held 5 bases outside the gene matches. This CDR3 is CASLDRSYGYTF. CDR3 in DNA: TGTGCCAGCCTGGACAGGAGCTATGGCTACACCTTC.

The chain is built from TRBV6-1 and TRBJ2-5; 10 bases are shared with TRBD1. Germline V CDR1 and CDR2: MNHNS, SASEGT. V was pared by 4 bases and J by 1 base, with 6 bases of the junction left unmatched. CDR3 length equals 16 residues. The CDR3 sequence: CASSVPWTGGQETQYF. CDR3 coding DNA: TGTGCCAGCAGTGTCCCCTGGACAGGGGGCCAAGAGACCCAGTACTTC.

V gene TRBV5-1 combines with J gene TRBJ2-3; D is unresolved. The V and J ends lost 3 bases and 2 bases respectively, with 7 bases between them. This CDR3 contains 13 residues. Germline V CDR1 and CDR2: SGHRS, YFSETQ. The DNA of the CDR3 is TGCGCCAGCAGCTCCCGCTACACAGATACGCAGTATTTT. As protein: CASSSRYTDTQYF.

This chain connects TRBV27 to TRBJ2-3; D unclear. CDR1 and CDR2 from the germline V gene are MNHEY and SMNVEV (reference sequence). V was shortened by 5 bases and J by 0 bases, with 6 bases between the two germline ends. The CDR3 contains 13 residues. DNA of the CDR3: TGTGCCAGCAGTCCCGTGAGCACAGATACGCAGTATTTT. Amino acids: CASSPVSTDTQYF.

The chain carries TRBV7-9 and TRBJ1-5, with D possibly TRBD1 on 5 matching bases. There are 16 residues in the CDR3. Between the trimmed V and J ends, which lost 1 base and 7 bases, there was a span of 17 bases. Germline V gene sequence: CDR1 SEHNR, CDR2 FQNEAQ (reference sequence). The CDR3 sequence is CASSLGAAGPQQPQHF. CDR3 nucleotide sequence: TGTGCCAGCAGCTTAGGGGCCGCAGGGCCCCAGCAGCCCCAGCATTTT. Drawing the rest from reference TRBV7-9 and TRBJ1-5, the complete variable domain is DTGVSQNPRHKITKRGQNVTFRCDPISEHNRLYWYRQTLGQGPEFLTYFQNEAQLEKSRLLSDRFSAERPKGSFSTLEIQRTEQGDSAMYLCASSLGAAGPQQPQHFGDGTRLSIL.

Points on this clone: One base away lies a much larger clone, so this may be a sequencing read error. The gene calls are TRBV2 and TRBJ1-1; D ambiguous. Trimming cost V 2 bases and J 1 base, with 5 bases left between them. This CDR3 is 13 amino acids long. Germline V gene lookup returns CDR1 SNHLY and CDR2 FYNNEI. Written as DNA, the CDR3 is TGTGCCAGCAGTGAATCGAGGAACACTGAAGCTTTCTTT. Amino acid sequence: CASSESRNTEAFF.

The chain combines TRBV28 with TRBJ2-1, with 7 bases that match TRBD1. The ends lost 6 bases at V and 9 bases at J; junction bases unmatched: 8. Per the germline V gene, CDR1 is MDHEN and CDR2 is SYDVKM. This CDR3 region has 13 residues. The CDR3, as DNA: TGTGCCAGCAGGGGAAGGGGGCTGGGTGAGCAGTTCTTC. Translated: CASRGRGLGEQFF.

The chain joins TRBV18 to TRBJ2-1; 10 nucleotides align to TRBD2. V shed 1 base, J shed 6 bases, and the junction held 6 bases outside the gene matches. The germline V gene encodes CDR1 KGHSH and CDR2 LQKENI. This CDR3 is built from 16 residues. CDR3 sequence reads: CASSPRLAGEGNEQFF. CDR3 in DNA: TGTGCCAGCTCACCACGGCTAGCGGGGGAGGGCAATGAGCAGTTCTTC.

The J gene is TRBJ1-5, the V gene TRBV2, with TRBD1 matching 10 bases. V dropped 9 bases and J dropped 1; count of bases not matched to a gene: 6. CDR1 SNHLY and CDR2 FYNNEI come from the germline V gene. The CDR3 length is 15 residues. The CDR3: CASRQGAGSNQPQHF. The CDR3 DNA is TGTGCCAGTAGACAGGGGGCGGGAAGCAATCAGCCCCAGCATTTT. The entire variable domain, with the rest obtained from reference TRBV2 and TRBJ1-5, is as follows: EPEVTQTPSHQVTQMGQEVILRCVPISNHLYFYWYRQILGQKVEFLVSFYNNEISEKSEIFDDQFSVERPDGSNFTLKIRSTKLEDSAMYFCASRQGAGSNQPQHFGDGTRLSIL.

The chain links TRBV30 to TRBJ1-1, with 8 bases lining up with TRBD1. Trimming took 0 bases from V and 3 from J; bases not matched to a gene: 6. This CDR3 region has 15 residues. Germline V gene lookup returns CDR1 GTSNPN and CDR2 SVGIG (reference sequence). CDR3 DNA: TGTGCCTGGAGTGTAACCCCGGACAGGGACACTGAAGCTTTCTTT. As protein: CAWSVTPDRDTEAFF.

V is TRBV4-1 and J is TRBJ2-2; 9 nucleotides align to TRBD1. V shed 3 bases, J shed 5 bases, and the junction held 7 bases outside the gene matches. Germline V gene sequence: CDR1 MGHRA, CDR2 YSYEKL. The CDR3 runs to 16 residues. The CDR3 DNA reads TGCGCCAGCAGCCAGCCGGGACAGGGAAAAACCGGGGAGCTGTTTTTT. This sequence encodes CASSQPGQGKTGELFF.

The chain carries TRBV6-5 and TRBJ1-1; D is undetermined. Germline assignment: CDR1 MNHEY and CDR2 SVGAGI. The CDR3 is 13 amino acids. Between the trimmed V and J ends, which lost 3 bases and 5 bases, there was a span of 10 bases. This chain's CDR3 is CASSYLAGTEAFF. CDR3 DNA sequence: TGTGCCAGCAGTTATCTCGCGGGGACTGAAGCTTTCTTT.

This CDR3 reads CASRTGGDQPQHF. CDR3 nucleotide sequence: TGTGCCAGCAGGACAGGGGGCGATCAGCCCCAGCATTTT. The gene calls are TRBV2 and TRBJ1-5; 10 bases map to TRBD1. This CDR3 has 13 amino acids. Germline V gives CDR1 SNHLY, CDR2 FYNNEI. Trimming took 6 bases from V and 5 from J; bases not matched to a gene: 1.